In this sample, the clone carrying this T cell receptor beta chain turned up a few times. The protocol attached unique molecular identifiers to individual cDNA molecules. TCRdb re-analysed the 5' RACE reads in MiXCR, keeping a single row per CDR3 protein. Found here are about 40,000 distinct CDR3 sequences, less than 6.5% of them singletons; the top ten hold about 7.8%. The data were obtained in a study of early T cells in non-severe SARS-CoV-2 infection. The overall study: Chains were not paired, and sequencing was done on bulk RNA from unsorted whole blood.

Germline CDR1 is KGHSH and CDR2 is LQKENI. Trimming cost V 5 bases and J 6 bases; bases outside gene matches: 5. CDR3 size: 13 residues. This sequence joins TRBV18 and TRBJ2-7, with 9 bases fitting TRBD2. The sample consisted of whole blood, taken at baseline. The receptor was isolated from an adult who was a healthcare worker with PCR-confirmed SARS-CoV-2 infection or an uninfected control (not recorded which). The DNA of the CDR3 is TGTGCCAGCTCATCTATAGCGGGGGCCGAGCAGTACTTC. This gives the protein CASSSIAGAEQYF.